The entry below describes one TCR beta chain. V was clipped by 6 bases and J by 1 base, with 10 bases between them. The CDR3 has 14 amino acids. Germline-derived CDR1 and CDR2 are MNHEY and SMNVEV (reference sequence). Clones were sequenced by immunoSEQ multiplex PCR, and TCRdb holds only the in-frame ones, with some missing. The table has approximately 250,000 clones, around 86% seen once; the top ten hold 3.6%. This specimen belongs to a study of blood T cell repertoires in COVID-19. Turning to the study itself: Acute and convalescent COVID-19 specimens originated in the United States, Italy and Spain.

This receptor was identified in a man in his late teens or twenties with active or convalescent COVID-19. Sequenced input: peripheral blood. The chain carries TRBV27 and TRBJ1-5; no clear D. CDR3 DNA: TGTGCCAGCAGCCTCAGGCAGAGCAATCAGCCCCAGCATTTT. Amino acid sequence: CASSLRQSNQPQHF.